This T cell receptor (beta chain) was sequenced during a study of siplizumab effects on memory and regulatory T cells. Study-wide results and caveats: Naive T cells seemed more diverse than memory cells; they also seemed major alloresponse contributors. Phenotypic classification as naive or memory proved unattainable for roughly 75-96% of proliferating CD4+ or CD8+ clones. Siplizumab produced a significant reduction in alloreactive sequences that were traceable to unstimulated CD4+ memory cells. Treatment with siplizumab left mappable alloreactive CD4+ clones averaging nearly 70% Treg-derived, compared with 25% to 30% in controls.

To note about this clone: The target antigen is unknown.

Germline CDR1 MGHRA, CDR2 YSYEKL. There are 17 residues in the CDR3. Deletions cut 0 bases from V and 4 bases from J, with 18 bases between. Sequenced by immunoSEQ multiplex PCR; TCRdb stores in-frame clones only, minus some. Found here are around 100,000 clones, roughly 93% of them singletons; the top ten hold approximately 1.3%. The V and J genes are TRBV4-1 and TRBJ2-5; perhaps D is TRBD1 or TRBD2 (5 bases each). This sequence was found in a human donor in good health. Sample: non-Treg CD4+ T cells sorted from blood. CDR3 region: CASSQEGVRGTPETQYF. The DNA of the CDR3 is TGCGCCAGCAGCCAAGAGGGGGTTCGGGGAACCCCAGAGACCCAGTACTTC.